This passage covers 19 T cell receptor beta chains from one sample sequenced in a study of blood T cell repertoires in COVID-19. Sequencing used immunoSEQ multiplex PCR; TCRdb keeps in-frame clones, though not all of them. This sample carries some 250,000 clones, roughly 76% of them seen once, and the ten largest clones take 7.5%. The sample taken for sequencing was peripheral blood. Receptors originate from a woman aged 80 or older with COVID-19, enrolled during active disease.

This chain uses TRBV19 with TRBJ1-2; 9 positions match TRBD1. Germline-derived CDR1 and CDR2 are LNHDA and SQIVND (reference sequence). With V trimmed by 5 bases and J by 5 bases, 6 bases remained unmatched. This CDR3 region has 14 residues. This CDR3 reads CASSLGQGIYGYTF. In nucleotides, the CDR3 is TGTGCCAGTAGTCTCGGACAGGGGATATATGGCTACACCTTC. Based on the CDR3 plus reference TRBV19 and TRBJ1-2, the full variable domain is DGGITQSPKYLFRKEGQNVTLSCEQNLNHDAMYWYRQDPGQGLRLIYYSQIVNDFQKGDIAEGYSVSREKKESFPLTVTSAQKNPTAFYLCASSLGQGIYGYTFGSGTRLTVV.

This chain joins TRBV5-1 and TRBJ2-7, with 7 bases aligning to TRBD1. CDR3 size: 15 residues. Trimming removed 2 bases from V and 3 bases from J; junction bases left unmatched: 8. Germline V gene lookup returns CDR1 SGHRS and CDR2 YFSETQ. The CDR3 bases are TGCGCCAGCAGCTTCTCGGGACAGACCAACTACGAGCAGTACTTC. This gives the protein CASSFSGQTNYEQYF. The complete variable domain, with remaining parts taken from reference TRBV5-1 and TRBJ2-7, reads KAGVTQTPRYLIKTRGQQVTLSCSPISGHRSVSWYQQTPGQGLQFLFEYFSETQRNKGNFPGRFSGRQFSNSRSEMNVSTLELGDSALYLCASSFSGQTNYEQYFGPGTRLTVT.

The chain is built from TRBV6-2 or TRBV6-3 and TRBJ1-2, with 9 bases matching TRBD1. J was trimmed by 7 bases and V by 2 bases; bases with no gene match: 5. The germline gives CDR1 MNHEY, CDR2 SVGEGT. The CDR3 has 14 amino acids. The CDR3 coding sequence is TGTGCCAGCAGTTACGGTACAGGGGGCGGTGGCTACACCTTC. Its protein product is CASSYGTGGGGYTF.

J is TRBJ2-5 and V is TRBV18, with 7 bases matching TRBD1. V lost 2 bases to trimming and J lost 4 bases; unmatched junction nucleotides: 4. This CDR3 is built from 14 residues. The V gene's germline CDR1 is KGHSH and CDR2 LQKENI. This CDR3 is CASSPSQGRETQYF. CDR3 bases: TGTGCCAGCTCACCATCACAGGGGCGAGAGACCCAGTACTTC.

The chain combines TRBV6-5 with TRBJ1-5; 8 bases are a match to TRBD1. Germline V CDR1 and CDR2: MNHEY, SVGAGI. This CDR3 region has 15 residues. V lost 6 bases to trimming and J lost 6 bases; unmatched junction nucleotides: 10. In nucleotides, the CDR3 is TGTGCCAGCAGCAAAGGACAGGGAGGAGGTCAGCCCCAGCATTTT. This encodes CASSKGQGGGQPQHF.

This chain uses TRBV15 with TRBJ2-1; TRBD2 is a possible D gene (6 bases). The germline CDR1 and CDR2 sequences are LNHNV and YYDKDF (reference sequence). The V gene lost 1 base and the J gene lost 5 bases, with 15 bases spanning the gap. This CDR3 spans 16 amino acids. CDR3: CATSRVRDLLDNEQFF. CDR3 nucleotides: TGTGCCACCAGCAGAGTGCGGGACTTATTAGACAATGAGCAGTTCTTC.

CDR3 protein: CASRKQGAQRDGYTF. In DNA, the CDR3 is TGTGCCAGCAGAAAACAGGGGGCGCAAAGGGATGGCTACACCTTC. The chain couples TRBV6-5 to TRBJ1-2; 9 nucleotides match TRBD1. Germline V lookup: CDR1 MNHEY, CDR2 SVGAGI. This CDR3 comprises 15 residues. J gave up 6 bases and V 6 bases, and 11 bases lay outside the gene matches.

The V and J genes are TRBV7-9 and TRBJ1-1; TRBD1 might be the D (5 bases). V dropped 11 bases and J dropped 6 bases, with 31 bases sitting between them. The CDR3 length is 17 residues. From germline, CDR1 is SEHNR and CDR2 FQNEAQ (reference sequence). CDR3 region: CALVRLGGYGFSPEAFF. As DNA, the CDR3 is TGTGCCCTCGTCAGGTTGGGGGGGTACGGGTTCAGCCCTGAAGCTTTCTTT.

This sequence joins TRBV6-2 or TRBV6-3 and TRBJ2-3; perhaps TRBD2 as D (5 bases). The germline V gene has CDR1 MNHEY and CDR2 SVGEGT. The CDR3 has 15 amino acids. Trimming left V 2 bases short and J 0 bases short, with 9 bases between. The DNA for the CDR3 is TGTGCCAGCAGTTACCTAGCCTATAGCACAGATACGCAGTATTTT. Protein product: CASSYLAYSTDTQYF.

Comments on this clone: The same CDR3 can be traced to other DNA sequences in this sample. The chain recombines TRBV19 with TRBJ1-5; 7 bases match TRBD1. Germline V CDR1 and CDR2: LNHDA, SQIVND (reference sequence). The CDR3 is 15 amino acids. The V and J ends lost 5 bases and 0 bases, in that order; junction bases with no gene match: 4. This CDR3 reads CASSGGQVSNQPQHF. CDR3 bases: TGTGCCAGTAGTGGCGGACAGGTTAGCAATCAGCCCCAGCATTTT. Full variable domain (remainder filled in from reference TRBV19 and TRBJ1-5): DGGITQSPKYLFRKEGQNVTLSCEQNLNHDAMYWYRQDPGQGLRLIYYSQIVNDFQKGDIAEGYSVSREKKESFPLTVTSAQKNPTAFYLCASSGGQVSNQPQHFGDGTRLSIL.

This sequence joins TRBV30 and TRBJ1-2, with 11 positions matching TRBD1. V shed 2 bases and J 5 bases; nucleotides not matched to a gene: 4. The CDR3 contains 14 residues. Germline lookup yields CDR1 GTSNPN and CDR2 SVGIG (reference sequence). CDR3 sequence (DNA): TGTGCCTGGAGTCCCGGACAGGGGGCGTATGGCTACACCTTC. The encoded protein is CAWSPGQGAYGYTF.

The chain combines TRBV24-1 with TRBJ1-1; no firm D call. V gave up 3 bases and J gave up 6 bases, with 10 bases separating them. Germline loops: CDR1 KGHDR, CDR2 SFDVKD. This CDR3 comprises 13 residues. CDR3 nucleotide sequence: TGTGCCACCAGTGATCCCAAAGCACCTGAAGCTTTCTTT. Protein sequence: CATSDPKAPEAFF.

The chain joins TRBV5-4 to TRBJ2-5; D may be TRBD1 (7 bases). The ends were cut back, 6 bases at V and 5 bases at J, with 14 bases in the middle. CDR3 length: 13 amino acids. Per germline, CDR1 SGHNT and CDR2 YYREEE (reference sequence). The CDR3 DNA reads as TGTGCCAGCAACCGAGGAGGGGGCGAGACCCAGTACTTC. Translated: CASNRGGGETQYF.

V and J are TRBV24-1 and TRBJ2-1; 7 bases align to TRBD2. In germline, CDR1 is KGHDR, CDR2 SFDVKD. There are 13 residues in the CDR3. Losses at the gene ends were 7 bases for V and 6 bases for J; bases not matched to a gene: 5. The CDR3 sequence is CATRPSGGNEQFF. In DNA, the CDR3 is TGTGCCACCAGACCCTCGGGAGGCAATGAGCAGTTCTTC.

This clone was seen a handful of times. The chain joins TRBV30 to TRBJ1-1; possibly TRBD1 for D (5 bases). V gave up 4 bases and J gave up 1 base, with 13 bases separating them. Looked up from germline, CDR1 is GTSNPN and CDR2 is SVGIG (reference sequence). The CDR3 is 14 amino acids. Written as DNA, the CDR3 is TGTGCCTGGATGCTGGACAAGCCGAACACTGAAGCTTTCTTT. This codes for CAWMLDKPNTEAFF.

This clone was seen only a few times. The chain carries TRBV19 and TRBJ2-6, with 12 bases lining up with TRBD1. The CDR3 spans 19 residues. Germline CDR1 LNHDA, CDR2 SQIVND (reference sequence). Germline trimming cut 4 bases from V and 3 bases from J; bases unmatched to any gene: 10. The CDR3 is CASSKRPGQGALGANVLTF. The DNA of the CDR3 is TGTGCCAGTAGTAAACGTCCGGGACAGGGGGCGCTTGGGGCCAACGTCCTGACTTTC.

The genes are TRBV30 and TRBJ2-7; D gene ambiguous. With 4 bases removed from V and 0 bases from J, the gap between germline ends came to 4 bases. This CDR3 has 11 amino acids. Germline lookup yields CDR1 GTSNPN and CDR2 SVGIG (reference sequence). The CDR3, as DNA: TGTGCCTGGAAACACTCCTACGAGCAGTACTTC. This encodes CAWKHSYEQYF.

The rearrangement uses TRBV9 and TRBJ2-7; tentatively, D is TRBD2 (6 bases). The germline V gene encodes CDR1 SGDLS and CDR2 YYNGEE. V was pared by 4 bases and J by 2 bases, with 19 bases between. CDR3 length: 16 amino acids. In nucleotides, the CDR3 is TGTGCCAGCAGCCCCAGCGGCGGGGTTTCAACCTACGAGCAGTACTTC. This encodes CASSPSGGVSTYEQYF.

The CDR3 bases are TGCGCCAGCAGCCAATCAGGAGACAGTCAGGAAAAACTGTTTTTT. Its protein is CASSQSGDSQEKLFF. This chain links TRBV4-1 with TRBJ1-4; a possible D gene is TRBD1 (5 bases). CDR3 length: 15 amino acids. Trimming cost V 2 bases and J 8 bases, with 15 bases left between them. Germline CDR1 reads MGHRA; CDR2 reads YSYEKL.